Listed below are T cell receptor beta chains from one sample, sequenced in a study of blood T cell repertoires in COVID-19. The table came from immunoSEQ multiplex PCR; TCRdb's copy has only in-frame clones and leaves some out. In the table there are more than 200,000 clones, 70% to 90% of which are singletons. The sample comprised peripheral blood. The receptors derive from a woman aged 40 to 50 who had recovered from COVID-19. Both conserved end residues are part of each CDR3. The D gene is left open where the match is weak. Clone size appears in some rows only: once, few, many, or a class for an expanded clone.

CDR3nt	CDR3aa	v_gene	j_gene	abundance	d_gene
TGTGCCAGCAGTGACGGAAGATGGAGCGCAGATACGCAGTATTTT	CASSDGRWSADTQYF	TRBV6-1	TRBJ2-3	.	.
TGTGCCAGCAGCCCCCGACAGGGGGGTCGAGAGACCCAGTACTTC	CASSPRQGGRETQYF	TRBV11-3	TRBJ2-5	.	TRBD1
TGTGCCATCAGTGAGGGGGACACTGGGGCCAACGTCCTGACTTTC	CAISEGDTGANVLTF	TRBV10-3	TRBJ2-6	few	.
TGCGCCAGCAGCCAAGAAAGACTAGCGGGAGGGCCCTCGGGCACCGGGGAGCTGTTTTTT	CASSQERLAGGPSGTGELFF	TRBV4-3	TRBJ2-2	once	TRBD2
TGTGCCAGCAGTCCCTTACCGGGACTAAGGGAAAACATTCAGTACTTC	CASSPLPGLRENIQYF	TRBV6-4	TRBJ2-4	.	TRBD2
TGTGCCAGCAGTGGGACAGGGAGTCAGCCCCAGCATTTT	CASSGTGSQPQHF	TRBV28	TRBJ1-5	.	TRBD1
TGTGCCAGCAGCCTCAACCACGGGGGTCGGGAGACCCAGTACTTC	CASSLNHGGRETQYF	TRBV14	TRBJ2-5	.	.
TGTGCCAGCTCATTGACGGGGGTTTATGGCTACACCTTC	CASSLTGVYGYTF	TRBV18	TRBJ1-2	.	.
TGTGCCAGCAGCGTAGTCGGCAGGGGGAATGAGCAGTTCTTC	CASSVVGRGNEQFF	TRBV9	TRBJ2-1	.	TRBD1
TGTGCCAGCAGTGCGGACAGGAACACAGATACGCAGTATTTT	CASSADRNTDTQYF	TRBV9	TRBJ2-3	.	TRBD1
TGTGCCAGCAGCGTCGATCACAGGGGTTACAACTATGGCTACACCTTC	CASSVDHRGYNYGYTF	TRBV9	TRBJ1-2	.	TRBD1
TGTGCCAGCTCATCATACGAGGGAGATACGCAGTATTTT	CASSSYEGDTQYF	TRBV18	TRBJ2-3	.	.
TGTGCCAGCTCACCAGACAGGGACAGACCTACAGATACGCAGTATTTT	CASSPDRDRPTDTQYF	TRBV18	TRBJ2-3	.	TRBD1
TGTGCCAGCAGCTTAGGGACTAGCGGGAGGCTTGAGCAGTTCTTC	CASSLGTSGRLEQFF	TRBV7-2	TRBJ2-1	.	TRBD2
TGCGCCAGCAGCCGCAGGGGCCGGGAACAAGAGACCCAGTACTTC	CASSRRGREQETQYF	TRBV4-3	TRBJ2-5	.	.
TGTGCCAGCAGTGACCTCCCTGCGATTTTTCGGACAGGTCCTAATCAGCCCCAGCATTTT	CASSDLPAIFRTGPNQPQHF	TRBV6-4	TRBJ1-5	.	TRBD1